This TCR beta chain was sequenced in a study of regulatory T cells in long-lasting Graves disease. V was pared by 4 bases and J by 1 base, with 9 bases of the junction left unmatched. CDR1 and CDR2 (germline): LGHNA, YNFKEQ. This CDR3 spans 16 amino acids. Time point of the sample: persistent/refractory GD, antithyroid drugs over 5 years with positive TRAb. Construction of the TCR library relied on RNA isolated from PBMCs. According to the study, TCR beta libraries were built with iRepertoire HTBI primers and CDR3-region Arm-PCR. TCRdb recomputed calls from the multiplex PCR reads with MiXCR, one row per CDR3 protein. The data contain about 430,000 distinct CDR3 sequences, around 23% of them singletons. Whole-study results and caveats: Segments TRBV28, TRBJ1-2 and TRBJ2-5 showed preferential usage in persistent disease.

In its sample, this clonotype was seen a few times. As yet, its antigen is unknown. The source is a female donor with Graves disease. The chain has TRBV4-2 and TRBJ2-5, with TRBD1 identical over 7 bases. The specimen comprised peripheral blood mononuclear cells (PBMCs), sampled when the disease was refractory, from a patient treated with antithyroid drugs. This chain's CDR3 is CASSRGTSGGQETQYF. The CDR3 DNA is TGTGCCAGCAGCCGAGGGACATCAGGGGGCCAAGAGACCCAGTACTTC.